Below are 25 T cell receptor beta chains sequenced from a single sample in a study of blood T cell repertoires in COVID-19. Only in-frame clones appear in the TCRdb table, and some are missing; sequencing was by immunoSEQ multiplex PCR. The sample carries approximately 240,000 clones, 80% to 95% recorded once. Sequenced material: peripheral blood. The receptors here all came from a man aged 25-40 years with COVID-19, enrolled during active disease.

This clone has just one count. The V gene is TRBV2, the J gene TRBJ1-1, with a possible D match to TRBD1 (5 bases). V lost 6 bases to trimming and J lost 10 bases, with 15 bases between them. Germline CDR1 reads SNHLY; CDR2 reads FYNNEI. The CDR3 covers 12 residues. CDR3 in DNA: TGTGCCAGCAGGGGTGGGGCTCTAAGAGCTTTCTTT. Its protein product is CASRGGALRAFF.

This clone was seen a handful of times. V is TRBV24-1 and J is TRBJ2-1; TRBD2 is a possible D gene (6 bases). V shed 8 bases and J shed 5 bases, with 18 bases lying between them. Germline V gives CDR1 KGHDR, CDR2 SFDVKD. The CDR3 has 15 residues. The CDR3 DNA reads as TGTGCCACCAAGGGTACCGGGACGGGAGACAATGAGCAGTTCTTC. It encodes CATKGTGTGDNEQFF.

The chain employs TRBV11-2 and TRBJ1-1; possible D gene TRBD1, 5 bases. V was clipped by 3 bases and J by 4 bases, with 15 bases between them. Germline V gene data show CDR1 as SGHAT and CDR2 as FQNNGV. The CDR3 covers 15 residues. The CDR3 is CASSFQTGYGTEAFF. CDR3 DNA: TGTGCCAGCAGCTTCCAAACAGGCTACGGCACTGAAGCTTTCTTT.

The chain carries TRBV3-1 (or the pseudogene TRBV3-2) and TRBJ2-7, with D possibly being TRBD1 (6 bases). Deletions cut 4 bases from V and 2 bases from J, with 12 bases between. CDR1 is LGHDT and CDR2 is YNNKEL in the germline V gene (reference sequence). The CDR3 has 14 residues. This chain's CDR3 is CASSRGTRAYEQYF. The CDR3 DNA reads as TGTGCCAGCAGCCGGGGGACACGGGCCTACGAGCAGTACTTC.

This clone was seen only once. The chain is built from TRBV6-6 and TRBJ1-4; D unclear. V was shortened by 4 bases and J by 7 bases, with 13 bases between the two germline ends. The CDR3 loop spans 14 amino acids. From germline, CDR1 is MNHNY and CDR2 SVGAGI (reference sequence). CDR3 protein: CASSSPGASEKLFF. The CDR3 bases are TGTGCCAGCAGTTCCCCGGGAGCTAGTGAAAAACTGTTTTTT.

The chain combines TRBV12-3 or TRBV12-4 with TRBJ1-2, with TRBD1 matching over 7 bases. The CDR3 runs to 13 residues. V was clipped by 6 bases and J by 6 bases; unmatched bases: 7. CDR3 in amino acids: CASRATGSDGYTF. As DNA, the CDR3 is TGTGCCAGCAGAGCGACAGGGAGTGATGGCTACACCTTC.

Only a few counts were recorded for this clone. This sequence joins TRBV9 and TRBJ1-2; 7 bases are shared with TRBD1. V shed 3 bases and J 4 bases; nucleotides not matched to a gene: 9. The CDR3 runs 15 residues. CDR1 and CDR2 from the germline V gene are SGDLS and YYNGEE. The CDR3 region is CASSAEGALGYGYTF. The CDR3 nucleotides are TGTGCCAGCAGCGCCGAGGGGGCCCTCGGCTATGGCTACACCTTC. The variable domain in full, with the rest retrieved from reference TRBV9 and TRBJ1-2, is DSGVTQTPKHLITATGQRVTLRCSPRSGDLSVYWYQQSLDQGLQFLIQYYNGEERAKGNILERFSAQQFPDLHSELNLSSLELGDSALYFCASSAEGALGYGYTFGSGTRLTVV.

Comments on this clone: In the same sample, other DNA sequences code for this CDR3. This chain connects TRBV5-1 to TRBJ2-3, with D maybe TRBD1 (7 bases). The CDR3 runs 15 residues. CDR1 and CDR2 from the germline V gene are SGHRS and YFSETQ. The V gene lost 7 bases and the J gene lost 1 base, with 16 bases spanning the gap. The CDR3 here is CASGYRGLGTDTQYF. CDR3 nucleotide sequence: TGCGCCAGCGGTTACAGGGGACTCGGCACAGATACGCAGTATTTT.

Notes on this clone: Different DNA sequences within this sample yield the same CDR3. V and J are TRBV19 and TRBJ1-5; TRBD1 matches 7 bases. J gave up 2 bases and V 5 bases, and 0 bases lay outside the gene matches. Germline CDR1 is LNHDA and CDR2 is SQIVND (reference sequence). This CDR3 comprises 13 residues. CDR3 sequence (DNA): TGTGCCAGTAGTGGGACAGGCAATCAGCCCCAGCATTTT. It encodes CASSGTGNQPQHF.

Comment on this clone: Additional DNA sequences in this sample encode the identical CDR3. The chain links TRBV6-5 to TRBJ1-1; D perhaps matches TRBD1 (5 bases). Germline-derived CDR1 and CDR2 are MNHEY and SVGAGI. The length of the CDR3 is 13 residues. V lost 2 bases, J lost 5 bases, and 9 bases lay in between. The CDR3 here is CASSYRGGTEAFF. The CDR3 nucleotides read TGTGCCAGCAGTTACAGGGGAGGGACTGAAGCTTTCTTT.

On this clone itself: The sample carries other DNA sequences with the same CDR3. This chain uses TRBV20-1 with TRBJ2-7; 7 positions agree with TRBD1. This CDR3 region has 13 residues. CDR1 and CDR2 from the germline V gene are DFQATT and SNEGSKA (reference sequence). V lost 3 bases, J lost 2 bases, and 4 bases stayed unmatched. CDR3: CSASRTGPYEQYF. For the CDR3, the DNA is TGCAGTGCTAGTCGGACAGGCCCCTACGAGCAGTACTTC.

V and J are TRBV4-1 and TRBJ2-7; 7 nucleotides align to TRBD1. Germline V gives CDR1 MGHRA, CDR2 YSYEKL. V lost 1 base, J lost 0 bases, and 6 bases stayed unmatched. The CDR3 is made up of 16 amino acids. CDR3 in amino acids: CASSQGQGHSSYEQYF. The CDR3 DNA reads TGCGCCAGCAGCCAAGGACAGGGCCACAGCTCCTACGAGCAGTACTTC.

This chain connects TRBV12-5 to TRBJ2-7, with a possible D match to TRBD2 (7 bases). Germline lookup yields CDR1 LGHNT and CDR2 FRNRAP. The CDR3 contains 15 residues. Trimming removed 4 bases at V and 3 bases at J, with 16 bases between. CDR3 nucleotides: TGTGCTAGTGGTTCCCCAGGGGAGGGCAACTACGAGCAGTACTTC. Translated: CASGSPGEGNYEQYF. The full variable domain, rest sourced from reference TRBV12-5 and TRBJ2-7, is DARVTQTPRHKVTEMGQEVTMRCQPILGHNTVFWYRQTMMQGLELLAYFRNRAPLDDSGMPKDRFSAEMPDATLATLKIQPSEPRDSAVYFCASGSPGEGNYEQYFGPGTRLTVT.

This clone was counted a few times. The chain recombines TRBV18 with TRBJ2-3; D possibly corresponds to TRBD2 (5 bases). Trimming shortened V by 4 bases and J by 5 bases, and 10 bases separated the two germline ends. The CDR3 is 13 amino acids. The germline V gene encodes CDR1 KGHSH and CDR2 LQKENI. The CDR3 here is CASSQRAGDTQYF. CDR3 in DNA: TGTGCCAGCTCACAGAGGGCGGGAGATACGCAGTATTTT.

The chain recombines TRBV7-9 with TRBJ2-5; D is unresolved. The CDR3 contains 13 residues. Germline V gives CDR1 SEHNR, CDR2 FQNEAQ (reference sequence). The V end lost 2 bases, the J end lost 1 base, and 5 bases lay between the germline ends. CDR3 in amino acids: CASSLTAQETQYF. CDR3 sequence (DNA): TGTGCCAGCAGCTTAACAGCCCAAGAGACCCAGTACTTC.

This chain uses TRBV5-5 with TRBJ2-7, with TRBD1 identical over 12 bases. This CDR3 is 17 amino acids long. The V gene's germline CDR1 is SGHKS and CDR2 YYEKEE (reference sequence). Losses at the gene ends were 2 bases for V and 7 bases for J; bases not matched to a gene: 13. The CDR3 sequence: CASSFRGGTGGSSEQYF. CDR3 nucleotide sequence: TGTGCCAGCAGCTTTCGAGGTGGGACAGGGGGCTCTAGTGAGCAGTACTTC. The whole variable domain, filled in from reference TRBV5-5 and TRBJ2-7, reads DAGVTQSPTHLIKTRGQQVTLRCSPISGHKSVSWYQQVLGQGPQFIFQYYEKEERGRGNFPDRFSARQFPNYSSELNVNALLLGDSALYLCASSFRGGTGGSSEQYFGPGTRLTVT.

J is TRBJ1-2 and V is TRBV7-9, with 7 bases that match TRBD1. CDR3 length equals 13 residues. Per germline, CDR1 SEHNR and CDR2 FQNEAQ (reference sequence). The ends lost 5 bases at V and 3 bases at J; junction bases unmatched: 3. CDR3 in DNA: TGTGCCAGCAGCCGTACAGGGGACTATGGCTACACCTTC. This encodes CASSRTGDYGYTF.

The chain recombines TRBV3-1 (or the pseudogene TRBV3-2) with TRBJ2-7; 8 bases line up with TRBD2. The CDR3 extends over 15 amino acids. V shed 1 base and J 6 bases; nucleotides not matched to a gene: 8. The germline V gene has CDR1 LGHDT and CDR2 YNNKEL (reference sequence). This chain's CDR3 is CASSQVSGGTGEQYF. The CDR3 region has the DNA TGTGCCAGCAGCCAAGTGTCGGGGGGGACGGGCGAGCAGTACTTC.

A single count supports this clone. The chain employs TRBV12-3 or TRBV12-4 and TRBJ1-5; D gene unclear. The CDR3 runs to 12 residues. Trimming took off 7 bases at V and 1 base at J, with 5 bases between the two ends. CDR3 sequence (DNA): TGTGCCAGCACCGGGAGCAATCAGCCCCAGCATTTT. It specifies CASTGSNQPQHF.

The V call is TRBV5-5, the J call TRBJ2-2; D gene unclear. This CDR3 has 17 residues. Trimming cost V 3 bases and J 0 bases, with 15 bases left between them. CDR1 SGHKS and CDR2 YYEKEE come from the germline V gene (reference sequence). The CDR3: CASSSHAVNTNTGELFF. The CDR3 nucleotides read TGTGCCAGCAGCTCCCATGCGGTCAACACGAACACCGGGGAGCTGTTTTTT.

The rearrangement uses TRBV18 and TRBJ1-3; the match to TRBD1 covers 10 bases. The CDR3 extends over 14 amino acids. V shed 3 bases and J 6 bases; nucleotides not matched to a gene: 2. Germline values: CDR1 KGHSH, CDR2 LQKENI. The CDR3 DNA sequence: TGTGCCAGCTCACCCGGGACAGGGGAAAACACCATATATTTT. Its translation: CASSPGTGENTIYF. The full variable domain, with the rest looked up from reference TRBV18 and TRBJ1-3, is NAGVMQNPRHLVRRRGQEARLRCSPMKGHSHVYWYRQLPEEGLKFMVYLQKENIIDESGMPKERFSAEFPKEGPSILRIQQVVRGDSAAYFCASSPGTGENTIYFGEGSWLTVV.

V and J are TRBV7-9 and TRBJ2-1; D perhaps matches TRBD2 (7 bases). The germline V gene encodes CDR1 SEHNR and CDR2 FQNEAQ (reference sequence). This CDR3 has 17 amino acids. V lost 3 bases and J 6 bases, leaving 21 bases between the germline ends. The DNA of the CDR3 is TGTGCCAGCAGCTTGCGGGCTTGGGCGGGGGCTCCCAATGAGCAGTTCTTC. This encodes CASSLRAWAGAPNEQFF.

The chain uses TRBV2 and TRBJ1-2; possible D gene TRBD1, 6 bases. V lost 3 bases and J 3 bases, leaving 11 bases between the germline ends. There are 14 residues in the CDR3. Germline loops: CDR1 SNHLY, CDR2 FYNNEI. CDR3 region: CASSEQGQDYGYTF. In DNA form, the CDR3 reads TGTGCCAGCAGTGAGCAGGGGCAGGACTATGGCTACACCTTC.

The chain combines TRBV7-6 with TRBJ1-4; 10 positions match TRBD1. Trimming took 5 bases from V and 8 from J; bases not matched to a gene: 11. This CDR3 is 16 amino acids long. Germline lookup yields CDR1 SGHVS and CDR2 FNYEAQ. The CDR3 DNA reads as TGTGCCAGCAGCCCCTACCCGACAGGGGGCGGGGAAAAACTGTTTTTT. It translates to CASSPYPTGGGEKLFF.

V is TRBV19 and J is TRBJ1-1; TRBD1 aligns across 9 bases. The CDR3 totals 17 residues. V lost 0 bases, J lost 0 bases, and 5 bases stayed unmatched. CDR1 and CDR2 (germline): LNHDA, SQIVND (reference sequence). The CDR3 DNA follows: TGTGCCAGTAGTATAGATGGGACAGGGACTTTGAACACTGAAGCTTTCTTT. Translated, it gives CASSIDGTGTLNTEAFF.